These T cell receptor beta chains were read from a single sample in a study of cytomegalovirus exposure and HLA in healthy donors. The table came from immunoSEQ multiplex PCR; TCRdb's copy has only in-frame clones and leaves some out. The table has approximately 150,000 clones, around four fifths seen once. The sample comprised PBMCs. These receptors came from a boy between 2 and 15 years old in good health and CMV-seronegative. CDR3s include the opening cysteine and the closing phenylalanine or tryptophan. The D gene is left open where the match is weak. Only part of the rows carry a size: once, few, many, or a class if the clone is expanded.

J gene,V gene,clone size,D gene,CDR3 DNA,CDR3 protein
TRBJ2-4,TRBV27,NA,NA,TGCCCGCTTGGGGGGGGCTCGGCCAAAAACATTCAGTACTTC,CPLGGGSAKNIQYF
TRBJ1-1,TRBV6-5,NA,TRBD1,TGTGCCAGCAGTACAGGGGGACAGGGGTGGACTGAAGCTTTCTTT,CASSTGGQGWTEAFF
TRBJ2-7,TRBV28,NA,NA,TGTGCCAGCAGTTTCTCCGACAGGTACTACGAGCAGTACTTC,CASSFSDRYYEQYF
TRBJ1-2,TRBV19,few,NA,TGTGCCAGTAGTACCCGCCGGGGTACCTTCTATGGCTACACCTTC,CASSTRRGTFYGYTF
TRBJ1-3,TRBV7-9,NA,NA,TGTGCCAGCAGCTTAGAGGTCGGGGGACTCATATATTTT,CASSLEVGGLIYF
TRBJ2-1,TRBV4-1,NA,NA,TGCGCCAGCAGCCGAAAGGGTGACGCGGGAAGCTCCTACAATGAGCAGTTCTTC,CASSRKGDAGSSYNEQFF
TRBJ2-1,TRBV6-5,NA,TRBD1,TGTGCCAGCAGCCAGGGTACAGGGGGCAGGAATGAGCAGTTCTTC,CASSQGTGGRNEQFF
TRBJ1-1,TRBV10-3,once,NA,TGTGCCATCACCGAGAGGCTATCCGGGGATTTGAACACTGAAGCTTTCTTT,CAITERLSGDLNTEAFF
TRBJ1-2,TRBV10-3,NA,TRBD1,TGTGCCACCGTACCGGGACAGGGTTACGGCTACACCTTC,CATVPGQGYGYTF
TRBJ2-5,TRBV11-2,NA,NA,TGTGCCAGCAGCTTATGGATACCAGGGCGCCGACAAGAGACCCAGTACTTC,CASSLWIPGRRQETQYF
TRBJ2-2,TRBV4-1,once,NA,TGCGCCAGCAGCCAAGATCGAGTAGGAGGCCCTGGGGAGCTGTTTTTT,CASSQDRVGGPGELFF
TRBJ2-2,TRBV15,once,NA,TGTGCCACCAGCAGAGATGGGGGGATTACCGGGGAGCTGTTTTTT,CATSRDGGITGELFF
TRBJ2-7,TRBV6-6,NA,TRBD2,TGTGCCAGCAGGGGGAGCGGGGACTCCTACGAGCAGTACTTC,CASRGSGDSYEQYF
TRBJ2-7,TRBV27,NA,TRBD1,TGTGCCAGCAGGCGCGCCCGGACAGGCTCCTACGAGCAGTACTTC,CASRRARTGSYEQYF
TRBJ1-6,TRBV6-6,NA,NA,TGTGCCAGCAGCACTTACAGGGTTCCCCCCCTCCACTTT,CASSTYRVPPLHF
TRBJ2-1,TRBV9,NA,TRBD2,TGTGCCAGCAGCGTAGCCCGGGAGGGCCTCTACAATGAGCAGTTCTTC,CASSVAREGLYNEQFF
TRBJ1-4,TRBV6-6,NA,NA,TGTGCCAGCAGTTACTCGATGGGGGCGGTTAATGAAAAACTGTTTTTT,CASSYSMGAVNEKLFF
TRBJ2-1,TRBV7-2,NA,TRBD2,TGTGCCAGCAGCTTAGTAAGCGGGAGCTCGAATGAGCAGTTCTTC,CASSLVSGSSNEQFF
TRBJ1-5,TRBV6-5,few,NA,TGTGCCAGCAACCGGGGGATCGGGCAGCCCCAGCATTTT,CASNRGIGQPQHF
TRBJ1-2,TRBV5-4,once,NA,TGTGCCAGCAGCACCCGGGGAGGGGATGGCTACACCTTC,CASSTRGGDGYTF
TRBJ2-1,TRBV6-5,NA,TRBD1,TGTGCCAGCAGTAGGGACAGGTCCTACAATGAGCAGTTCTTC,CASSRDRSYNEQFF
TRBJ2-5,TRBV28,NA,NA,TGTGCCAGCAGTTTATTCGAGGGGGTGGGTGGGGAGACCCAGTACTTC,CASSLFEGVGGETQYF
TRBJ1-2,TRBV29-1,NA,TRBD1,TGCAGCGTAAAAACGACAGGGCTCTACTATGGCTACACCTTC,CSVKTTGLYYGYTF
TRBJ2-7,TRBV7-9,NA,NA,TGTGCCAGCAGCCCCCGCAGGTTCTCCTACGAGCAGTACTTC,CASSPRRFSYEQYF
TRBJ2-7,TRBV29-1,NA,TRBD1,TGCAGCGTTGGGACAGGGGCCTACGAGCAGTACTTC,CSVGTGAYEQYF
TRBJ2-7,TRBV5-1,NA,NA,TGCGCCAGCAGCTCGGGTTTGGGGCAGGGCTACGAGCAGTACTTC,CASSSGLGQGYEQYF
TRBJ1-1,TRBV28,NA,NA,TGTGCCAGCAGTTTTGGCGGGTCTGGCACTGAAGCTTTCTTT,CASSFGGSGTEAFF
TRBJ2-3,TRBV5-4,NA,NA,TGTGCCAGCAGCACACCAAACAGGGTGGATACGCAGTATTTT,CASSTPNRVDTQYF
TRBJ2-1,TRBV29-1,NA,TRBD1,TGCAGCGTGGCCGATGACAGGGCGAGGGGTGAGCAGTTCTTC,CSVADDRARGEQFF
TRBJ1-2,TRBV6-5,NA,NA,TGTGCCAGCAGTTACTCGCGAGAGAGTGGCTACACCTTC,CASSYSRESGYTF
TRBJ1-2,TRBV7-2,NA,TRBD1,TGTGCCAGCAGCTTAGTTGGTTTGGGACAGGACCCTTGGGCCGCTCTCTACACCTTC,CASSLVGLGQDPWAALYTF
TRBJ2-6,TRBV19,NA,NA,TGTGCCAGTTCCCGAGTCAGGGACTCTGGGGCCAACGTCCTGACTTTC,CASSRVRDSGANVLTF
TRBJ1-2,TRBV7-9,NA,NA,TGTGCCAGCAGCCAACTCGGTGGTGGCTACACCTTC,CASSQLGGGYTF
TRBJ1-2,TRBV9,NA,NA,TGTGCCAGCAGCTCCCCTTCCGCGGAGGCTAACTATGGCTACACCTTC,CASSSPSAEANYGYTF
TRBJ2-7,TRBV28,NA,TRBD2,TGTGCCAGCAGTCCCGGGAGGGCCTACGAGCAGTACTTC,CASSPGRAYEQYF
TRBJ2-1,TRBV5-1,few,NA,TGCGCCAGCAGCTTGGTGGGACTGCTCTACAATGAGCAGTTCTTC,CASSLVGLLYNEQFF
TRBJ2-7,TRBV19,NA,TRBD1,TGTGCCAGCGGGACAGGCCCCTACGAGCAGTACTTC,CASGTGPYEQYF
TRBJ1-5,TRBV4-2,NA,NA,TGTGCCAGCAGCCAAGATCTTGGGCCGCGGGGAGGGGATCAGCCCCAGCATTTT,CASSQDLGPRGGDQPQHF
TRBJ2-1,TRBV7-2,few,TRBD2,TGTGCCAGCAGCTTTAGCGGGGGGGCCTACAATGAGCAGTTCTTC,CASSFSGGAYNEQFF
TRBJ2-7,TRBV10-3,NA,NA,TGTGCCATCAGCGATATTCTGGACACGGACCTCAAGCAGTACTTC,CAISDILDTDLKQYF
TRBJ2-3,TRBV2,NA,NA,TGTGCCAGCAGTATTCGAGACACAGATACGCGGTATTTT,CASSIRDTDTRYF
TRBJ2-1,TRBV6-1,once,TRBD1,TGTGCCAGCAGGGGCACAGGGGCCCGTGGAAATGAGCAGTTCTTC,CASRGTGARGNEQFF
TRBJ2-1,TRBV12-5,few,TRBD2,TGTGCTAGTGGTTTGGTAAATGCGGGAGGGCCGAATGAGCAGTTCTTC,CASGLVNAGGPNEQFF
TRBJ2-7,TRBV11-1,NA,NA,TGTGCCAGCAGCTTAGATGGAATCGGCGGTAGCGAGCAGTACTTC,CASSLDGIGGSEQYF
TRBJ1-1,TRBV5-1,NA,TRBD1,TGCGCCAGCAGCTTAACAGGGGCGAACACTGAAGCTTTCTTT,CASSLTGANTEAFF
TRBJ1-1,TRBV5-4,NA,TRBD1,TGTGCCAGCAGCTCCGGGACAGGGCAAACTGAAGCTTTCTTT,CASSSGTGQTEAFF
TRBJ2-7,TRBV11-3,NA,TRBD1,TGTGCCAGCAGTCCCGGGACAGCTACGTCCTACGAGCAGTACTTC,CASSPGTATSYEQYF
TRBJ2-7,TRBV5-1,NA,TRBD2,TGCGCCAGCAGCTTGGTGGGAGGGTCGGGGGGAACCTACGAGCAGTACTTC,CASSLVGGSGGTYEQYF
TRBJ1-1,TRBV27,NA,NA,TGTGCCAGCAGTTTATCGGCCCGAATATCTGAAGCTTTCTTT,CASSLSARISEAFF
TRBJ2-5,TRBV7-3,few,NA,TGTGCCAGCAGCTTAATCCCCCCTGCAGGGGCGGTAGAGACCCAGTACTTC,CASSLIPPAGAVETQYF
TRBJ2-7,TRBV18,NA,NA,TGTGCCAGCTCACCTACGAGCTCCTACGAGCAGTACTTC,CASSPTSSYEQYF
TRBJ2-7,TRBV7-8,NA,NA,TGTGCCAGCAGCTCCGGACGCGGGATAACCTACGAGCAGTACTTC,CASSSGRGITYEQYF
TRBJ2-3,TRBV9,once,NA,TGTGCCGGCAGTATGGTCACAGGAGATACGCAGTATTTT,CAGSMVTGDTQYF
TRBJ2-7,TRBV5-1,NA,NA,TGCGCCAGCAGCTTGGTCCCAGACTTTAGATACGAGCAGTACTTC,CASSLVPDFRYEQYF
TRBJ1-4,TRBV7-2,NA,TRBD1,TGTGCCAGCAGCTTTGGGACAGGGGGAACTAATGAAAAACTGTTTTTT,CASSFGTGGTNEKLFF